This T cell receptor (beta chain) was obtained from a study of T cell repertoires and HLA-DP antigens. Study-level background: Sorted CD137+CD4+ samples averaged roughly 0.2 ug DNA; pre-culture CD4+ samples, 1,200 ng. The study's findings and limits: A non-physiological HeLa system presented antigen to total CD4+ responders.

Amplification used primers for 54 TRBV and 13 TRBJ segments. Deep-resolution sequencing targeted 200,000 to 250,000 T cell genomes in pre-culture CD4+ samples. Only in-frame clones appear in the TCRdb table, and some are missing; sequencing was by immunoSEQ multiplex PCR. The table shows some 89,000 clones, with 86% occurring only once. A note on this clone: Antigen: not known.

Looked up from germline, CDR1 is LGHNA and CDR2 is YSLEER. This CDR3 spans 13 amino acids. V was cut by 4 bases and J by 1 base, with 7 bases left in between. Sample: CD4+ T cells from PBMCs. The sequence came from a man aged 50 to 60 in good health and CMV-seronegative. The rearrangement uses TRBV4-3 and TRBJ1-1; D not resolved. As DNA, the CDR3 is TGCGCCAGCAGCCGCAAGGGGAACACTGAAGCTTTCTTT. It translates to CASSRKGNTEAFF.